By share, the clone carrying this T cell receptor (beta chain) counts as medium-sized (0.01 to 0.1%). With MiXCR, TCRdb reprocessed the PCR reads. The sample has 14,000 or so clones, 20% to 30% seen once. The germline V and J ends were trimmed by 4 bases and 3 bases, with 6 bases remaining between them. The length of the CDR3 is 13 residues. In germline, CDR1 is MRHNA, CDR2 SNTAGT. The source of the sample is a study of metastatic and nonmetastatic thyroid tumors. For the study at large: Repertoire data that came from the blood and tumor or nodule tissue of malignant and benign thyroid patients were compared.

Patients underwent thyroid surgery, and none had received any treatment before it. Material: blood. This sequence joins TRBV6-4 and TRBJ2-2; D may be TRBD1 (6 bases). The sequence derives from a female donor with papillary thyroid cancer or a benign thyroid nodule (not recorded which). Some clones in this sample may be carry-over from other donors' samples. This chain's CDR3 is CASSGTDTGELFF. The CDR3 DNA reads TGTGCCAGCAGTGGGACAGACACCGGGGAGCTGTTTTTT.